This passage covers 11 T cell receptor beta chains from one sample sequenced in a study of CD8+CD57+ T cells in acquired aplastic anemia. TCR beta VDJ and CDR3 were profiled, and genomic DNA was the template. TCRdb passed the reads through MiXCR, listing each CDR3 protein once. The data hold 250,000 to 300,000 distinct CDR3 sequences, with approximately 55% observed a single time. Sequenced sample: sorted CD4+, CD8+, or CD8+CD57+ T cells (not recorded which) from PBMCs. All receptors come from a human donor with severe aplastic anemia or a healthy control (not recorded which).

A few counts support this clonotype. The chain uses TRBV19 and TRBJ2-1; tentatively, D is TRBD1 (5 bases). Germline lookup yields CDR1 LNHDA and CDR2 SQIVND (reference sequence). V gave up 5 bases and J gave up 7 bases, with 12 bases separating them. This CDR3 spans 13 amino acids. The CDR3 nucleotides are TGTGCCAGTAGTTCCCGGACACCGAATGAGCAGTTCTTC. As protein: CASSSRTPNEQFF. Based on the CDR3 plus reference TRBV19 and TRBJ2-1, the full variable domain is DGGITQSPKYLFRKEGQNVTLSCEQNLNHDAMYWYRQDPGQGLRLIYYSQIVNDFQKGDIAEGYSVSREKKESFPLTVTSAQKNPTAFYLCASSSRTPNEQFFGPGTRLTVL.

The V call is TRBV5-1, the J call TRBJ2-7; 8 bases align to TRBD1. Per the germline V gene, CDR1 is SGHRS and CDR2 is YFSETQ. There are 14 residues in the CDR3. Losses at the gene ends were 5 bases for V and 2 bases for J; bases not matched to a gene: 6. In nucleotides, the CDR3 is TGCGCCAGCAGTCTGGACAGGGCAACCTACGAGCAGTACTTC. The encoded protein is CASSLDRATYEQYF.

This clonotype was seen a few times. The V gene is TRBV20-1, the J gene TRBJ2-3; no reliable D call. This CDR3 comprises 12 residues. Trimming removed 3 bases from V and 5 bases from J, with 9 bases in between. Germline CDR1 and CDR2: DFQATT and SNEGSKA (reference sequence). Here the CDR3 DNA reads TGCAGTGCTAGTAACGTCGGAGATACGCAGTATTTT. It yields the protein CSASNVGDTQYF.

The chain is built from TRBV7-2 and TRBJ1-4, with D possibly matching TRBD1 (5 bases). The length of the CDR3 is 11 residues. The germline V and J ends were trimmed by 8 bases and 10 bases, with 11 bases remaining between them. Germline V gives CDR1 SGHTA, CDR2 FQGNSA. CDR3 nucleotides: TGTGCCAGCCTTGGGGGAGGAAAACTGTTTTTT. This encodes CASLGGGKLFF.

The chain employs TRBV7-2 and TRBJ2-7; D could derive from TRBD1 or TRBD2 (5 bases each). The V end was cut by 5 bases, the J end by 6 bases, with 11 bases between. CDR1 is SGHTA, CDR2 FQGNSA, per germline. The CDR3 is 12 residues long. The CDR3: CASSHRGREQYF. The CDR3 bases are TGTGCCAGCAGCCACCGGGGCCGCGAGCAGTACTTC.

The J gene is TRBJ2-7, the V gene TRBV7-6; 8 bases align to TRBD2. V dropped 8 bases and J dropped 3; count of bases not matched to a gene: 9. This CDR3 has 14 amino acids. Germline CDR1 SGHVS, CDR2 FNYEAQ. CDR3 sequence (DNA): TGTGCCAGCGGCAACGGGGGGGAGCTCTACGAGCAGTACTTC. Translated, it gives CASGNGGELYEQYF. The entire variable domain, with the rest obtained from reference TRBV7-6 and TRBJ2-7, is as follows: GAGVSQSPRYKVTKRGQDVALRCDPISGHVSLYWYRQALGQGPEFLTYFNYEAQQDKSGLPNDRFSAERPEGSISTLTIQRTEQRDSAMYRCASGNGGELYEQYFGPGTRLTVT.

The V gene is TRBV10-3, the J gene TRBJ2-5, with TRBD2 matching over 10 bases. From germline, CDR1 is ENHRY and CDR2 SYGVKD. Germline trimming cut 10 bases from V and 5 bases from J; bases unmatched to any gene: 16. The CDR3 covers 16 residues. As DNA, the CDR3 is TGTGCCACCAAGGGAGAGCTAGCGGGAGTGGACGAGACCCAGTACTTC. It encodes CATKGELAGVDETQYF.

The chain recombines TRBV11-1 with TRBJ2-2, with TRBD2 matching over 11 bases. CDR3 length: 16 residues. Germline CDR1 reads SGHAT; CDR2 reads FQDESV (reference sequence). The V gene end was trimmed by 5 bases and the J gene end by 3 bases; junction bases not matched to a gene: 5. The CDR3 reads CASSPTSGTYTGELFF. The CDR3 DNA is TGTGCCAGCAGCCCGACTAGCGGGACTTACACCGGGGAGCTGTTTTTT. Full variable domain (missing parts from reference TRBV11-1 and TRBJ2-2): EAEVAQSPRYKITEKSQAVAFWCDPISGHATLYWYRQILGQGPELLVQFQDESVVDDSQLPKDRFSAERLKGVDSTLKIQPAELGDSAMYLCASSPTSGTYTGELFFGEGSRLTVL.

CDR3 coding DNA: TGTGCCAGCAGCTTGGGGAGCGGGGGGCCCTACGAGCAGTACTTC. Translating gives CASSLGSGGPYEQYF. This chain links TRBV7-8 with TRBJ2-7; 9 positions match TRBD2. This CDR3 contains 15 residues. The V segment lost 3 bases and the J segment 2 bases; nucleotides outside the gene matches: 5. CDR1 and CDR2 (germline): SGHVS, FQNEAQ. The whole variable domain, remainder taken from reference TRBV7-8 and TRBJ2-7, is GAGVSQSPRYKVAKRGQDVALRCDPISGHVSLFWYQQALGQGPEFLTYFQNEAQLDKSGLPSDRFFAERPEGSVSTLKIQRTQQEDSAVYLCASSLGSGGPYEQYFGPGTRLTVT.

The V call is TRBV19, the J call TRBJ2-5; perhaps D is TRBD1 or TRBD2 (5 bases each). The V end lost 4 bases, the J end lost 2 bases, and 14 bases lay between the germline ends. The CDR3 runs to 15 residues. Germline-derived CDR1 and CDR2 are LNHDA and SQIVND (reference sequence). The CDR3 bases are TGTGCCAGTAGTACTGGGGGAAGTTGGCAAGAGACCCAGTACTTC. Its translation: CASSTGGSWQETQYF.

The sample holds many counts of this clonotype. The rearrangement links TRBV7-8 to TRBJ2-2; D assignment may be TRBD1 or TRBD2 (6 bases each). The CDR3 is made up of 16 amino acids. Germline V gene data show CDR1 as SGHVS and CDR2 as FQNEAQ. Trimming removed 2 bases at V and 2 bases at J, with 12 bases between. The CDR3 is CASSLRGGTNTGELFF. The CDR3 nucleotides read TGTGCCAGCAGCTTAAGAGGGGGGACAAACACCGGGGAGCTGTTTTTT.